This T cell receptor beta chain was sequenced during a study of blood T cell repertoires in COVID-19. Background on the study: Spain, Italy and the United States supplied samples that represented acute and convalescent COVID-19.

The CDR3 contains 14 residues. The germline V and J ends were trimmed by 3 bases and 0 bases, with 9 bases remaining between them. CDR1 is LGHDT, CDR2 YNNKEL, per germline (reference sequence). The repertoire was sequenced with immunoSEQ multiplex PCR; TCRdb's copy has only in-frame clones and lacks some. The table lists 140,000 to 150,000 clones, 86% of them singletons. Living in under 30 US areas, the participants were between roughly 18 and 89 years of age. Clinical history reported by participants formed the basis on which cohorts were assigned. Recovered participants had two consecutive negative NP/OP PCR tests, healthcare professional clearance, or symptom resolution.

The TCR comes from a man aged 50 or older who had recovered from COVID-19. The sample consisted of PBMCs or T cells enriched from blood (not recorded which). The chain joins TRBV3-1 (or the pseudogene TRBV3-2) to TRBJ2-7, with D perhaps TRBD2 (5 bases). The CDR3 here is CASSHAGPSYEQYF. CDR3 in DNA: TGTGCCAGCAGCCATGCGGGTCCCTCCTACGAGCAGTACTTC.